The 7 T cell receptor beta chains listed next were all sequenced from one sample in a study of long-term antiretroviral therapy in people with HIV. The run of the v3.0 immunoSEQ assay was at survey level. Sequenced by immunoSEQ multiplex PCR; TCRdb stores in-frame clones only, minus some. This sample has tens of thousands of clones, with 85% found just once. The specimen comprised unsorted PBMCs, sampled approximately 2.9 years before starting antiretroviral therapy. The receptor set was obtained from a woman in her 30s with HIV.

V gene TRBV12-5 combines with J gene TRBJ2-7; 9 positions match TRBD1. This CDR3 is 14 amino acids long. V dropped 4 bases and J dropped 3; count of bases not matched to a gene: 4. Germline values: CDR1 LGHNT, CDR2 FRNRAP. The CDR3 loop reads CASGSGTGSYEQYV. CDR3 nucleotides: TGTGCTAGTGGTTCCGGGACAGGGAGCTACGAGCAGTACGTC.

The V call is TRBV5-6, the J call TRBJ2-7, with a possible D match to TRBD1 (6 bases). The germline V gene encodes CDR1 SGHDT and CDR2 YYEEEE. The CDR3 is 15 amino acids. V was pared by 0 bases and J by 6 bases, with 16 bases between. The CDR3 loop is CASSLVGQPLSEQYF. DNA of the CDR3: TGTGCCAGCAGCTTGGTCGGACAGCCCCTATCCGAGCAGTACTTC. The whole variable domain, filled in from reference TRBV5-6 and TRBJ2-7, reads DAGVTQSPTHLIKTRGQQVTLRCSPKSGHDTVSWYQQALGQGPQFIFQYYEEEERQRGNFPDRFSGHQFPNYSSELNVNALLLGDSALYLCASSLVGQPLSEQYFGPGTRLTVT.

The genes are TRBV5-1 and TRBJ1-4, with TRBD1 matching over 9 bases. V was pared by 3 bases and J by 5 bases, with 5 bases of the junction left unmatched. The CDR3 runs to 15 residues. Germline CDR1 is SGHRS and CDR2 is YFSETQ. The CDR3 nucleotides are TGCGCCAGCAGCTCCGGGACAGGGTTGAATGAAAAACTGTTTTTT. This encodes CASSSGTGLNEKLFF.

The V and J genes are TRBV5-1 and TRBJ1-1; D uncertain. Trimming stripped 0 bases from V and 4 bases from J, with 10 bases between. The CDR3 length is 14 residues. The germline CDR1 and CDR2 sequences are SGHRS and YFSETQ. The CDR3 DNA sequence: TGCGCCAGCAGCTTGGCCTCAGAGGGCACTGAAGCTTTCTTT. It is translated as CASSLASEGTEAFF.

This sequence joins TRBV29-1 and TRBJ1-1; D unclear. Per germline, CDR1 SQVTM and CDR2 ANQGSEA. The V end lost 0 bases, the J end lost 2 bases, and 13 bases lay between the germline ends. This CDR3 is 15 amino acids long. In nucleotides, the CDR3 is TGCAGCGTTGAAGATCTGGGCTGGGGAAACACTGAAGCTTTCTTT. Its protein product is CSVEDLGWGNTEAFF.

In the case of this clone: This CDR3 is also generated by other DNA sequences in the sample. The V gene is TRBV19, the J gene TRBJ2-7; D is perhaps TRBD2 (5 bases). Germline V CDR1 and CDR2: LNHDA, SQIVND (reference sequence). The CDR3 extends over 14 amino acids. Trimming left V 3 bases short and J 3 bases short, with 12 bases between. Here the CDR3 reads CASSIGRGIYEQYF. In nucleotides, the CDR3 is TGTGCCAGTAGTATTGGGCGAGGGATCTACGAGCAGTACTTC.

The gene calls are TRBV6-4 and TRBJ2-3, with D possibly TRBD1 on 5 matching bases. Germline values: CDR1 MRHNA, CDR2 SNTAGT. This CDR3 contains 16 residues. Trimming removed 3 bases at V and 3 bases at J, with 16 bases between. The CDR3 spells CASSEGVGYATDTQYF. The CDR3 DNA reads as TGTGCCAGCAGTGAAGGGGTTGGCTACGCTACAGATACGCAGTATTTT.